This T cell receptor (beta chain) was captured in a study of cytomegalovirus exposure and HLA in healthy donors. Study context: As an earlier analysis found, around 170 million T cells yielded about 120 million unique TCR beta sequences.

CDR1 is SGHVS and CDR2 is FNYEAQ in the germline V gene. V was shortened by 1 base and J by 2 bases, with 6 bases between the two germline ends. This CDR3 comprises 14 residues. Study-wide points: About 87% or about 30% of the time was how often most TCR beta V segments were productive, according to an earlier analysis. A further, later analysis showed that HLA-associated TCR beta chains (compared with equally common others) were more clonally expanded.

Notes on this clone: Its specificity is unknown.

PCR involved 60 Vbeta and 13 Jbeta primers. Authors' data handling: An analysis performed later counted 73 million or so unique TCR beta chains (around 10 million of them shared). Profiled with immunoSEQ multiplex PCR; TCRdb holds only in-frame clones, not every one. From that table come the V and J calls and clone size; the DNA was used to work out D and trimming. This table holds 150,000 to 200,000 clones, 60% to 80% found once. V is TRBV7-6 and J is TRBJ1-5; D is undetermined. The sequence came from a man aged 40-49 years in good health and CMV-seronegative. The specimen sequenced was PBMCs. CDR3 sequence reads: CASSLGRGNQPQHF. CDR3 in DNA: TGTGCCAGCAGCTTAGGTCGTGGCAATCAGCCCCAGCATTTT.